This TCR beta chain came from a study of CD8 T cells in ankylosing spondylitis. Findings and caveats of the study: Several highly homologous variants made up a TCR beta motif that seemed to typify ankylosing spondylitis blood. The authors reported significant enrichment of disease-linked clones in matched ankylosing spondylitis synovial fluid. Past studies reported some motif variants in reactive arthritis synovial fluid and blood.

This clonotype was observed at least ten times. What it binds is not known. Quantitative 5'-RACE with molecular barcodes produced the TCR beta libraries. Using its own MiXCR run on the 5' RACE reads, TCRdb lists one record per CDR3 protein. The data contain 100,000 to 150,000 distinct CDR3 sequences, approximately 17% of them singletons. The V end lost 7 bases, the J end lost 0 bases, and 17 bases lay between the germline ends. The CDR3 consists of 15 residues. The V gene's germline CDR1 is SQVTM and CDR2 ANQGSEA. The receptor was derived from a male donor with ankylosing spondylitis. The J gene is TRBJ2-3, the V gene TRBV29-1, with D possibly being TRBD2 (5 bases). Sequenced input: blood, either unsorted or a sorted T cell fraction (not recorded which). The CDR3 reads CSAPLDWTSTDTQYF. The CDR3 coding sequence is TGCAGCGCTCCTCTGGACTGGACTAGCACAGATACGCAGTATTTT.